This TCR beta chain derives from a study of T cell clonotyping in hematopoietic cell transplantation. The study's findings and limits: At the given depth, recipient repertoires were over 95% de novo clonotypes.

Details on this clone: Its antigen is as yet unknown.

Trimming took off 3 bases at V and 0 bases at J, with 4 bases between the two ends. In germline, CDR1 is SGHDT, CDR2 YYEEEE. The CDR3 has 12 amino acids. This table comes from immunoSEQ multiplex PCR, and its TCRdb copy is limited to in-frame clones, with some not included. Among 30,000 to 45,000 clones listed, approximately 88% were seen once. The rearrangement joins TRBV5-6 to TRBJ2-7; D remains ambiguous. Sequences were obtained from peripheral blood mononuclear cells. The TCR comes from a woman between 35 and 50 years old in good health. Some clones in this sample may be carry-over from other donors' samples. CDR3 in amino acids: CASSSPSYEQYF. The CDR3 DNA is TGTGCCAGCAGCTCCCCCTCCTACGAGCAGTACTTC.